This passage covers 29 T cell receptor beta chains from one sample sequenced in a study of radiation and T cells in renal cell carcinoma. Time point specified: baseline pretreatment blood. Treatment here: 15 Gy SBRT to primary tumor, nephrectomy 4 weeks later. The assay was immunoSEQ multiplex PCR, and TCRdb's table has in-frame clones only and misses some. The sample has 100,000 to 150,000 clones, approximately 78% seen once. This specimen consisted of blood, obtained from a patient whose treatment included radiotherapy and nephrectomy. These receptors were collected from a woman aged 55-70 years with renal cell carcinoma.

The CDR3 loop is CASSFGGGYNEQFF. DNA for the CDR3: TGTGCCAGCAGCTTTGGGGGCGGTTACAATGAGCAGTTCTTC. The rearrangement joins TRBV2 to TRBJ2-1, with D possibly being TRBD1 (6 bases). Germline V lookup: CDR1 SNHLY, CDR2 FYNNEI. The CDR3 is 14 residues long. The V end was cut by 6 bases, the J end by 4 bases, with 13 bases between. Complete variable domain (other parts from reference TRBV2 and TRBJ2-1): EPEVTQTPSHQVTQMGQEVILRCVPISNHLYFYWYRQILGQKVEFLVSFYNNEISEKSEIFDDQFSVERPDGSNFTLKIRSTKLEDSAMYFCASSFGGGYNEQFFGPGTRLTVL.

The genes are TRBV29-1 and TRBJ2-1, with TRBD2 identical over 11 bases. Looked up from germline, CDR1 is SQVTM and CDR2 is ANQGSEA. Unmatched junction bases numbered 12, after V lost 1 base and J lost 7 bases. This CDR3 is built from 17 residues. In nucleotides, the CDR3 is TGCAGCGTTGAAGTTAATAGCGGGGGGGCTTTAAGGAATGAGCAGTTCTTC. Encoded protein: CSVEVNSGGALRNEQFF.

This clone was found once. The V gene is TRBV7-2, the J gene TRBJ2-3; possibly TRBD2 for D (5 bases). This CDR3 is 15 amino acids long. Trimming cost V 4 bases and J 0 bases, with 11 bases left between them. The germline gives CDR1 SGHTA, CDR2 FQGNSA. DNA of the CDR3: TGTGCCAGCAGCTCGGGGATGTCTAGCACAGATACGCAGTATTTT. Protein: CASSSGMSSTDTQYF.

This chain uses TRBV7-2 with TRBJ2-5; TRBD2 is a possible D gene (6 bases). The CDR3 spans 15 residues. Germline V gene sequence: CDR1 SGHTA, CDR2 FQGNSA. The V and J ends lost 5 bases and 2 bases respectively, with 15 bases between them. The chain's CDR3 is CASSIWEAVQETQYF. CDR3 DNA sequence: TGTGCCAGCAGCATATGGGAGGCAGTACAAGAGACCCAGTACTTC.

The chain is built from TRBV7-3 and TRBJ2-1, with TRBD2 identical over 10 bases. Germline lookup yields CDR1 SGHTA and CDR2 FQGTGA. Unmatched junction bases numbered 3, after V lost 5 bases and J lost 2 bases. This CDR3 has 15 residues. The DNA for the CDR3 is TGTGCCAGCAGCCTGACTAGCGGGCCCTACAATGAGCAGTTCTTC. Amino acid sequence: CASSLTSGPYNEQFF. Based on the CDR3 plus reference TRBV7-3 and TRBJ2-1, the full variable domain is GAGVSQTPSNKVTEKGKYVELRCDPISGHTALYWYRQSLGQGPEFLIYFQGTGAADDSGLPNDRFFAVRPEGSVSTLKIQRTERGDSAVYLCASSLTSGPYNEQFFGPGTRLTVL.

V gene TRBV19 combines with J gene TRBJ1-2; D not resolved. Germline V gene sequence: CDR1 LNHDA, CDR2 SQIVND (reference sequence). V was pared by 8 bases and J by 7 bases, with 14 bases between. The CDR3 is made up of 12 amino acids. CDR3 protein: CASFRGLVGYTF. CDR3 DNA: TGTGCCAGTTTCCGCGGGTTGGTTGGCTACACCTTC.

The chain combines TRBV6-1 with TRBJ2-7; D uncertain. Per germline, CDR1 MNHNS and CDR2 SASEGT. The CDR3 has 15 residues. Trimming took off 4 bases at V and 2 bases at J, with 15 bases between the two ends. CDR3 sequence (DNA): TGTGCCAGCAGTGCCCAGAACACGGCGACCTACGAGCAGTACTTC. Translated: CASSAQNTATYEQYF.

The genes are TRBV11-2 and TRBJ2-7; 7 nucleotides line up with TRBD2. The CDR3 contains 14 residues. Germline-derived CDR1 and CDR2 are SGHAT and FQNNGV. The V segment lost 5 bases and the J segment 5 bases; nucleotides outside the gene matches: 9. CDR3 nucleotide sequence: TGTGCCAGCAGCCGCCCTGGGAGGGACCACGAGCAGTACTTC. Residues: CASSRPGRDHEQYF.

V usage is TRBV28 and J usage is TRBJ1-1; D gene uncertain. Deletions cut 4 bases from V and 3 bases from J, with 12 bases between. This CDR3 spans 14 amino acids. Germline CDR1 and CDR2: MDHEN and SYDVKM. The CDR3 sequence is CASSSLSGYTEAFF. CDR3 DNA sequence: TGTGCCAGCAGTTCCCTCTCGGGATACACTGAAGCTTTCTTT.

CDR3 coding DNA: TGCGCCAGCAGCCACTCGACTAGCGGGGGGGCAAGTTACAATGAGCAGTTCTTC. The encoded protein is CASSHSTSGGASYNEQFF. The V and J genes are TRBV4-1 and TRBJ2-1; 14 bases line up with TRBD2. CDR1 MGHRA and CDR2 YSYEKL come from the germline V gene. The V and J ends lost 3 bases and 4 bases, in that order; junction bases with no gene match: 8. The CDR3 spans 18 residues.

The chain links TRBV4-2 to TRBJ1-2; D gene uncertain. Between the trimmed V and J ends, which lost 0 bases and 1 base, there was a span of 6 bases. This CDR3 is 14 amino acids long. Germline CDR1 and CDR2: LGHNA and YNFKEQ. The CDR3 reads CASSQDEGNYGYTF. CDR3 bases: TGTGCCAGCAGCCAAGATGAGGGTAACTATGGCTACACCTTC.

This clone came up once. For the CDR3, the DNA is TGTGCCAGCAAACTTACAGGGACCGGCAATGAGCAGTTCTTC. Protein product: CASKLTGTGNEQFF. This chain joins TRBV6-1 and TRBJ2-1; D perhaps matches TRBD1 (6 bases). V lost 7 bases and J lost 6, with 16 bases in between. In germline, CDR1 is MNHNS, CDR2 SASEGT. The CDR3 is 14 residues long.

The chain joins TRBV7-9 to TRBJ2-2, with D uncertain. V lost 5 bases and J 3 bases, leaving 4 bases between the germline ends. Per germline, CDR1 SEHNR and CDR2 FQNEAQ (reference sequence). The CDR3 runs 12 residues. CDR3 in amino acids: CASSPYTGELFF. DNA for the CDR3: TGTGCCAGCAGCCCCTACACCGGGGAGCTGTTTTTT. Variable domain in full (rest from reference TRBV7-9 and TRBJ2-2): DTGVSQNPRHKITKRGQNVTFRCDPISEHNRLYWYRQTLGQGPEFLTYFQNEAQLEKSRLLSDRFSAERPKGSFSTLEIQRTEQGDSAMYLCASSPYTGELFFGEGSRLTVL.

The J gene is TRBJ1-5, the V gene TRBV28, with 7 bases identical to TRBD1. CDR1 is MDHEN, CDR2 SYDVKM, per germline. This CDR3 contains 16 residues. The V segment lost 4 bases and the J segment 4 bases; nucleotides outside the gene matches: 10. The CDR3 spells CASSWSDRVGNQPQHF. The CDR3 bases are TGTGCCAGCAGTTGGTCTGACAGGGTGGGTAATCAGCCCCAGCATTTT.

The chain employs TRBV6-4 and TRBJ2-2, with 11 bases matching TRBD2. Germline lookup yields CDR1 MRHNA and CDR2 SNTAGT. The CDR3 extends over 15 amino acids. With 6 bases clipped from V and 5 bases from J, the junction kept 5 bases outside the gene matches. This CDR3 is CASRIAGGETGELFF. The CDR3 DNA reads as TGTGCCAGCAGGATAGCGGGGGGGGAGACCGGGGAGCTGTTTTTT.

The chain uses TRBV19 and TRBJ1-1; TRBD1 might be the D (5 bases). Trimming shortened V by 5 bases and J by 11 bases, and 21 bases separated the two germline ends. Germline values: CDR1 LNHDA, CDR2 SQIVND (reference sequence). The CDR3 loop spans 14 amino acids. In DNA form, the CDR3 reads TGTGCCAGTAGTCCAGACGGGCCAGGAGGGGCCGCTTTCTTT. Protein product: CASSPDGPGGAAFF. The entire variable domain, with the rest obtained from reference TRBV19 and TRBJ1-1, is as follows: DGGITQSPKYLFRKEGQNVTLSCEQNLNHDAMYWYRQDPGQGLRLIYYSQIVNDFQKGDIAEGYSVSREKKESFPLTVTSAQKNPTAFYLCASSPDGPGGAAFFGQGTRLTVV.

This clone was seen more than once but under ten times. This chain joins TRBV28 and TRBJ1-5, with D unclear. CDR3 length equals 13 residues. CDR1 MDHEN and CDR2 SYDVKM come from the germline V gene. The V and J ends lost 6 bases and 5 bases respectively, with 11 bases between them. CDR3: CASRLEAHQPQHF. Here the CDR3 DNA reads TGTGCCAGCAGGCTGGAAGCACATCAGCCCCAGCATTTT.

For this clone: The same CDR3 arises from other DNA sequences in this sample as well. The V gene is TRBV5-6, the J gene TRBJ1-2; D may be TRBD1 (5 bases). V dropped 4 bases and J dropped 8 bases, with 15 bases sitting between them. The germline V gene has CDR1 SGHDT and CDR2 YYEEEE. This CDR3 contains 13 residues. This CDR3 reads CASSRDRARGYTF. CDR3 DNA: TGTGCCAGCAGCCGCGACAGAGCAAGAGGCTACACCTTC.

V gene TRBV19 combines with J gene TRBJ1-1; 8 positions match TRBD1. The V segment lost 1 base and the J segment 3 bases; nucleotides outside the gene matches: 7. This CDR3 is built from 16 residues. Germline V gene data show CDR1 as LNHDA and CDR2 as SQIVND (reference sequence). The CDR3 protein is CASSIVQGALDTEAFF. The DNA of the CDR3 is TGTGCCAGTAGTATAGTTCAGGGGGCGTTGGACACTGAAGCTTTCTTT.

The rearrangement uses TRBV5-1 and TRBJ2-1; weak D call: TRBD1 (6 bases). This CDR3 comprises 15 residues. V lost 4 bases, J lost 0 bases, and 11 bases lay in between. The V gene's germline CDR1 is SGHRS and CDR2 YFSETQ. CDR3 protein: CASSQTGVSYNEQFF. The DNA of the CDR3 is TGCGCCAGCAGCCAGACAGGAGTCTCCTACAATGAGCAGTTCTTC.

The chain has TRBV21-1 and TRBJ1-1. TRBV21-1 represents a pseudogene. This CDR3 has 9 residues. CDR3 coding DNA: TGTGCCAGCCCCCTTGAAGCTTTCTTT. Translating it yields CASPLEAFF.

The gene calls are TRBV6-1 and TRBJ2-1; D possibly corresponds to TRBD1 (6 bases). The CDR3 has 13 amino acids. The V end was cut by 1 base, the J end by 10 bases, with 11 bases between. Per germline, CDR1 MNHNS and CDR2 SASEGT. The DNA for the CDR3 is TGTGCCAGCAGTGAAGTGAGGGGGTACGAGCAGTTCTTC. As protein: CASSEVRGYEQFF.

This chain links TRBV6-5 with TRBJ1-5; D might be TRBD1 (5 bases). Trimming left V 5 bases short and J 6 bases short, with 8 bases between. This CDR3 region has 12 residues. Looked up from germline, CDR1 is MNHEY and CDR2 is SVGAGI. This CDR3 reads CASSEQGQPQHF. In DNA form, the CDR3 reads TGTGCCAGCAGTGAGCAGGGTCAGCCCCAGCATTTT.

The gene calls are TRBV7-9 and TRBJ2-5, with TRBD1 as a possible D gene (5 bases). The CDR3 totals 13 residues. From germline, CDR1 is SEHNR and CDR2 FQNEAQ (reference sequence). V dropped 1 base and J dropped 5 bases, with 8 bases sitting between them. This CDR3 reads CASSLVTGETQYF. In nucleotides, the CDR3 is TGTGCCAGCAGCTTAGTCACAGGCGAGACCCAGTACTTC.

The genes are TRBV5-4 and TRBJ2-7; TRBD1 matches 7 bases. The ends lost 3 bases at V and 3 bases at J; junction bases unmatched: 6. Germline-derived CDR1 and CDR2 are SGHNT and YYREEE (reference sequence). There are 14 residues in the CDR3. The CDR3 protein is CASSWQGEVYEQYF. The CDR3 region has the DNA TGTGCCAGCAGCTGGCAGGGGGAAGTCTACGAGCAGTACTTC.

This clone was found once. CDR3 loop: CASSLVYRGNSPLHF. DNA of the CDR3: TGCGCCAGCAGCTTGGTATACAGGGGTAATTCACCCCTCCACTTT. The V call is TRBV5-1, the J call TRBJ1-6, with 7 bases fitting TRBD1. This CDR3 has 15 amino acids. Germline V gives CDR1 SGHRS, CDR2 YFSETQ. The V segment lost 0 bases and the J segment 6 bases; nucleotides outside the gene matches: 3.

V usage is TRBV6-5 and J usage is TRBJ2-5; the D gene is possibly TRBD1 (6 bases). The CDR3 is made up of 15 amino acids. CDR1 is MNHEY, CDR2 SVGAGI, per germline. Trimming left V 0 bases short and J 4 bases short, with 12 bases between. CDR3 region: CASSYSPTGSETQYF. In DNA form, the CDR3 reads TGTGCCAGCAGTTACTCCCCCACAGGGTCAGAGACCCAGTACTTC.

The chain couples TRBV5-6 to TRBJ1-5; 8 nucleotides agree with TRBD1. CDR3 size: 14 residues. Germline CDR1 is SGHDT and CDR2 is YYEEEE. V lost 4 bases, J lost 9 bases, and 9 bases stayed unmatched. This CDR3 is CASSVGRGQSPQHF. The CDR3 DNA reads TGTGCCAGCAGCGTCGGCAGGGGGCAATCGCCCCAGCATTTT.

The chain employs TRBV9 and TRBJ1-1; weak D call: TRBD1 (5 bases). The V end was cut by 7 bases, the J end by 4 bases, with 11 bases between. The CDR3 spans 12 residues. The V gene's germline CDR1 is SGDLS and CDR2 YYNGEE. CDR3: CASRGEGTEAFF. In DNA, the CDR3 is TGTGCCAGCCGGGGGGAGGGCACTGAAGCTTTCTTT.